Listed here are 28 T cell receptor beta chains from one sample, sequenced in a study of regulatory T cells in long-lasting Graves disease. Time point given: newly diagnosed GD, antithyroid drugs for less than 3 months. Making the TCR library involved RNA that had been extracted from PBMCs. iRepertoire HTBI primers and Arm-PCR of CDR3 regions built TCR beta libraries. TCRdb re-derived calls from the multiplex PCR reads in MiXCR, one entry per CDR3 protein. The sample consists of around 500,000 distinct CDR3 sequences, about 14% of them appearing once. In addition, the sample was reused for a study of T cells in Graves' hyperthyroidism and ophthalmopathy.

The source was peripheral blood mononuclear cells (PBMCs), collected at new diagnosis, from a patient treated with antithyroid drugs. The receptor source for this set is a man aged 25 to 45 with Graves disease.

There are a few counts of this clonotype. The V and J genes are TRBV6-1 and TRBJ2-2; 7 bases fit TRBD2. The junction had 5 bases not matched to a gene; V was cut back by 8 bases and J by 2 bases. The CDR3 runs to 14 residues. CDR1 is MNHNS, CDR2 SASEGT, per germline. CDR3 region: CASAGLGNTGELFF. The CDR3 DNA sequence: TGTGCCAGCGCTGGACTAGGAAACACCGGGGAGCTGTTTTTT.

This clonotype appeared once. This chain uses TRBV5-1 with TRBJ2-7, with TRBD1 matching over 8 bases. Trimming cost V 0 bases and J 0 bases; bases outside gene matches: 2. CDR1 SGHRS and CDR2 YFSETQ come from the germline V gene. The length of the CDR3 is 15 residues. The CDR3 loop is CASSLEGTGSYEQYF. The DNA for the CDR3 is TGCGCCAGCAGCTTGGAAGGGACAGGCTCCTACGAGCAGTACTTC.

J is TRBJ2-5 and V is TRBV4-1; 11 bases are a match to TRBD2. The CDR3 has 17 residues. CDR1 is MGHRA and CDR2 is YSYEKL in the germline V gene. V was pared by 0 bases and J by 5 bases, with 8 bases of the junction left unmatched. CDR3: CASSQEGLADPGETQYF. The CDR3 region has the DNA TGCGCCAGCAGCCAAGAGGGACTAGCGGACCCTGGGGAGACCCAGTACTTC.

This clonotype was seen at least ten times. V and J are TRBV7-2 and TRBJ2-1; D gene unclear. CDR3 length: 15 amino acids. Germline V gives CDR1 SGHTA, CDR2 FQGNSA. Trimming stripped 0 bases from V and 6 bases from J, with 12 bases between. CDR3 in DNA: TGTGCCAGCAGCTTAGCGTTGGGCGGATTCAATGAGCAGTTCTTC. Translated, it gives CASSLALGGFNEQFF.

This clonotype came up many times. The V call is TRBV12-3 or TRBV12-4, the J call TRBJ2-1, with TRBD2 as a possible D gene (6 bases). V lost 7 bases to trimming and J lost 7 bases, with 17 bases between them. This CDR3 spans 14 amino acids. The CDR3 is CASTPEAGRNEQFF. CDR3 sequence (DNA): TGTGCCAGCACCCCCGAGGCAGGGAGGAATGAGCAGTTCTTC.

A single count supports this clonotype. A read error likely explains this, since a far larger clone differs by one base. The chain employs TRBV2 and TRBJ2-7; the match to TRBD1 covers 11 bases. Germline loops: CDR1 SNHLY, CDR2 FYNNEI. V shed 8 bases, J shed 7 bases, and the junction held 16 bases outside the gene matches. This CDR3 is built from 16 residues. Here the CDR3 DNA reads TGTGCCAGCTCACCTTTCGCCGGGACAGGGGGGTCTGAGCAGTACTTC. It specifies CASSPFAGTGGSEQYF.

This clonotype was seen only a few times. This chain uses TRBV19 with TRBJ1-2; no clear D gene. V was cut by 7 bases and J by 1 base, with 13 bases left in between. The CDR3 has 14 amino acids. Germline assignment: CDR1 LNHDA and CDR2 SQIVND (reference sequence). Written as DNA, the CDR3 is TGTGCCAGTATGTCTCGGGTGGGTAACTATGGCTACACCTTC. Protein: CASMSRVGNYGYTF.

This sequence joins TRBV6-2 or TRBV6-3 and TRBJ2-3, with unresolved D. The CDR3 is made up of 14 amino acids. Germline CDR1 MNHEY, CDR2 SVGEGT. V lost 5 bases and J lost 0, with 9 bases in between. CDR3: CASSPILSTDTQYF. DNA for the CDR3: TGTGCCAGCAGTCCAATTTTGAGCACAGATACGCAGTATTTT.

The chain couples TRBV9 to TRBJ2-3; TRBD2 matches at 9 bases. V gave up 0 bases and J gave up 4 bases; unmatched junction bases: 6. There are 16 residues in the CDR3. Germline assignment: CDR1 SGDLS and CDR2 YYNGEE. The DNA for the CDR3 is TGTGCCAGCAGCGTAGGCGGGAGGGCCGGGGCAGATACGCAGTATTTT. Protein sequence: CASSVGGRAGADTQYF. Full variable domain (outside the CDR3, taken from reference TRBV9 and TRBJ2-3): DSGVTQTPKHLITATGQRVTLRCSPRSGDLSVYWYQQSLDQGLQFLIQYYNGEERAKGNILERFSAQQFPDLHSELNLSSLELGDSALYFCASSVGGRAGADTQYFGPGTRLTVL.

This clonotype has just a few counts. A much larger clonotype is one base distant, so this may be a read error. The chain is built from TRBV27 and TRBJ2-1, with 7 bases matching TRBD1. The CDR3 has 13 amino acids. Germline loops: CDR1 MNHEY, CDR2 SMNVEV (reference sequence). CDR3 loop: CASNLRQGQEQFF. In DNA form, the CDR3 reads TGTGCCAGCAATTTACGGCAGGGACAGGAGCAGTTCTTC.

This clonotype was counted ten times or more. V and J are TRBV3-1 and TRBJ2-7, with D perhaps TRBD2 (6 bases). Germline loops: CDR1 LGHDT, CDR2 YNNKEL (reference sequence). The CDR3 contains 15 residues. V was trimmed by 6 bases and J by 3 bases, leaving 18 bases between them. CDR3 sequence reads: CASSMEGVSGYEQYF. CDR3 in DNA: TGTGCCAGCAGTATGGAAGGGGTTAGCGGCTACGAGCAGTACTTC.

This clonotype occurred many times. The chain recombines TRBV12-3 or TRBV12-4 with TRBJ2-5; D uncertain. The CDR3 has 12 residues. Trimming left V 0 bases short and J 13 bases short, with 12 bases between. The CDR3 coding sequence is TGTGCCAGCAGTTTAGCGCGTAGCTCAAGGTACTTC. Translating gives CASSLARSSRYF.

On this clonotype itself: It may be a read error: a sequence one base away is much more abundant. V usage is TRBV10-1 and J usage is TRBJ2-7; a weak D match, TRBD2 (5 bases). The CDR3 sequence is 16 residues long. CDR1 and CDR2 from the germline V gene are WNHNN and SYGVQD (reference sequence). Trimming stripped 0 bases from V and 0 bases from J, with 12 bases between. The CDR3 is CASSESGMSLSYEQYF. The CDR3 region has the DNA TGCGCCAGCAGTGAGTCCGGGATGTCCCTCTCCTACGAGCAGTACTTC.

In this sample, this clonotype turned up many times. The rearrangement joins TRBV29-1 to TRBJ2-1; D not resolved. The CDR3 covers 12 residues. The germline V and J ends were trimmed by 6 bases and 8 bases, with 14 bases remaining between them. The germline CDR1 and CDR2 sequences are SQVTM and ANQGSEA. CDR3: CSVPDQAHEQFF. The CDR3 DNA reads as TGCAGCGTACCGGACCAAGCCCATGAGCAGTTCTTC.

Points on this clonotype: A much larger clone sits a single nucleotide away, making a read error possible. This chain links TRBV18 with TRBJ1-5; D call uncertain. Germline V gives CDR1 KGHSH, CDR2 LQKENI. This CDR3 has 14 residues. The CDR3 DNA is TGTGCCAGCTCAACTTATCGAGACAATCAGTCCCAGCATTTT. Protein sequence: CASSTYRDNQSQHF.

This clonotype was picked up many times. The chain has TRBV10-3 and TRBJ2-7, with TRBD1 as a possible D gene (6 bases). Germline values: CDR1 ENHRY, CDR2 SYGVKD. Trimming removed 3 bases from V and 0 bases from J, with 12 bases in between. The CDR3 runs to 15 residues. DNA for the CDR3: TGTGCCATCAGTGAATCGGGACACCTCTCCTACGAGCAGTACTTC. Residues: CAISESGHLSYEQYF.

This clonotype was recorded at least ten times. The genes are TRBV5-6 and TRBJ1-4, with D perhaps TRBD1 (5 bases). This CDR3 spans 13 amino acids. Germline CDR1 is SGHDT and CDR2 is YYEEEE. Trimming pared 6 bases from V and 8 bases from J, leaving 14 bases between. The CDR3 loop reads CASMTPRDEKLFF. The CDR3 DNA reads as TGTGCCAGCATGACCCCCCGGGACGAAAAACTGTTTTTT.

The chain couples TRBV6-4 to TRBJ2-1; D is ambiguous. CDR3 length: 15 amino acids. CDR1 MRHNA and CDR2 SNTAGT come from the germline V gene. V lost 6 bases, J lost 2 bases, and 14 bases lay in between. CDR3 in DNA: TGTGCCAGCAGCTCCACTTGGGGTACCTACAATGAGCAGTTCTTC. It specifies CASSSTWGTYNEQFF.

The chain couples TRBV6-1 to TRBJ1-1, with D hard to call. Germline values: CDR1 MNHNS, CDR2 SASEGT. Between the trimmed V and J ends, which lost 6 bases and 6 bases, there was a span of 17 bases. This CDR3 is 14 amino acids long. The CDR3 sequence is CASSPAEGFPEAFF. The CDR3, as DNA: TGTGCCAGCAGCCCCGCAGAGGGATTTCCTGAAGCTTTCTTT.

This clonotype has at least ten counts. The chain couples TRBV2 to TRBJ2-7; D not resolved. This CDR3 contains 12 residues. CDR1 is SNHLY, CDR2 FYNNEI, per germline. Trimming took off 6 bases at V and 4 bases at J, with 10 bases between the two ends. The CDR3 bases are TGTGCCAGCAGGGACCTGAGGTACGAGCAGTACTTC. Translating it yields CASRDLRYEQYF.

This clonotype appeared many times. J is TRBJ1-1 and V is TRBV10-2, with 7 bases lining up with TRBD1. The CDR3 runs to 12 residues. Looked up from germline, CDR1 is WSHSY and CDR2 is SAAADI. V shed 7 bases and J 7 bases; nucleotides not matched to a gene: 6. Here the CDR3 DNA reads TGCGCCAGCACTCGGGGACAGAGTGAAGCTTTCTTT. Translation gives CASTRGQSEAFF.

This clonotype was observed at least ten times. DNA of the CDR3: TGTGCCAGCAGTATTGCTAGCGAGGGCGAGCAGTACTTC. It codes for CASSIASEGEQYF. This chain joins TRBV2 and TRBJ2-7; tentative D call: TRBD2 (6 bases). The germline gives CDR1 SNHLY, CDR2 FYNNEI. The V gene lost 5 bases and the J gene lost 6 bases, with 14 bases spanning the gap. This CDR3 has 13 amino acids.

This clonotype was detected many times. The DNA for the CDR3 is TGTGCCAGCAGCACCCGACTAGCGGGAGGGCCATCGACCTACGAGCAGTACTTC. Translating gives CASSTRLAGGPSTYEQYF. The chain recombines TRBV7-2 with TRBJ2-7; TRBD2 aligns across 14 bases. Germline assignment: CDR1 SGHTA and CDR2 FQGNSA. The CDR3 loop spans 18 amino acids. The trim removed 5 bases at V and 2 bases at J, leaving 11 bases unmatched. The full variable domain, completed using reference TRBV7-2 and TRBJ2-7, is GAGVSQSPSNKVTEKGKDVELRCDPISGHTALYWYRQSLGQGLEFLIYFQGNSAPDKSGLPSDRFSAERTGGSVSTLTIQRTQQEDSAVYLCASSTRLAGGPSTYEQYFGPGTRLTVT.

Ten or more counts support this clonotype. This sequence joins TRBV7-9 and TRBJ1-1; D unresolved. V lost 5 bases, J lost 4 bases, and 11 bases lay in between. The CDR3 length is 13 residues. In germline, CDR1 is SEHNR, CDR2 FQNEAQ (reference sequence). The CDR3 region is CASSVLWGTEAFF. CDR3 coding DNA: TGTGCCAGCAGCGTTCTATGGGGCACTGAAGCTTTCTTT.

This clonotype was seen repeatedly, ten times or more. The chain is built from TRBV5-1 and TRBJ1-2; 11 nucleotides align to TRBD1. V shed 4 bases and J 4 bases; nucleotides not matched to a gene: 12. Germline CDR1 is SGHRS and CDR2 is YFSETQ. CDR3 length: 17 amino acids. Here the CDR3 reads CASSPGQGANVGYGYTF. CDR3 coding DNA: TGCGCCAGCAGCCCAGGACAGGGGGCGAATGTGGGCTATGGCTACACCTTC.

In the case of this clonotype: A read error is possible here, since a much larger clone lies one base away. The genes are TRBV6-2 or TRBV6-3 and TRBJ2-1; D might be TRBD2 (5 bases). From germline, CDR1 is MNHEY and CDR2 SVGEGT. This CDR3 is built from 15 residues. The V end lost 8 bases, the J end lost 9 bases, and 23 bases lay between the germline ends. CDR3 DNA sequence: TGTGCCAGCCACTCGGGCAGCGGACCCGCCAGTGAGCAGTTCTTC. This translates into CASHSGSGPASEQFF.

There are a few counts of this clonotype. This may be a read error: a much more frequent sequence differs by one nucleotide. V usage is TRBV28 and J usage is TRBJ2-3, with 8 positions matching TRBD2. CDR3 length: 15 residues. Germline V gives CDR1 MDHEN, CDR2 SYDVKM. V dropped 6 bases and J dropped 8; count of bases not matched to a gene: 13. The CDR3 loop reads CASSLIGGEGGTQYF. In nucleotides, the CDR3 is TGTGCCAGCAGCCTAATCGGGGGGGAGGGAGGTACGCAGTATTTT.

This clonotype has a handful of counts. The CDR3 here is CASSQFGPRGNGELFF. In DNA, the CDR3 is TGTGCCAGCAGCCAATTTGGTCCCAGGGGGAACGGGGAGCTGTTTTTT. J is TRBJ2-2 and V is TRBV14; 7 nucleotides agree with TRBD1. V lost 2 bases, J lost 7 bases, and 10 bases stayed unmatched. This CDR3 spans 16 amino acids. Germline values: CDR1 SGHDN, CDR2 FVKESK.